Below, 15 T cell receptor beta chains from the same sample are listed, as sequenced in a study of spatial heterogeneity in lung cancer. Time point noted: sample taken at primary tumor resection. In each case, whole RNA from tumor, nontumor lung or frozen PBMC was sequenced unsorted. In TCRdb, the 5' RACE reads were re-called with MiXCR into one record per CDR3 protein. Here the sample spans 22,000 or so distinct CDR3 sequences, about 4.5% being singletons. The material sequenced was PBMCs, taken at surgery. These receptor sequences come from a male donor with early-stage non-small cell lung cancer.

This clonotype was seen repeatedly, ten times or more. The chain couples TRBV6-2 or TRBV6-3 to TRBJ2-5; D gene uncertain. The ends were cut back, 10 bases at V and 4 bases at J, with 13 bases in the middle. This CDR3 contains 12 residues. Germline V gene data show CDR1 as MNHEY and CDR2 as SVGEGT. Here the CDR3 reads CATSGGSETQYF. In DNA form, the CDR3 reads TGTGCCACGTCCGGCGGATCAGAGACCCAGTACTTC.

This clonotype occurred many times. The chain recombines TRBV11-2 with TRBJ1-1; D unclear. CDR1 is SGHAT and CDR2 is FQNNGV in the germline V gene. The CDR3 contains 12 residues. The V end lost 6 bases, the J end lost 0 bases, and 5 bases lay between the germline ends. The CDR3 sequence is CASSPMNTEAFF. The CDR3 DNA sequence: TGTGCCAGCAGTCCAATGAACACTGAAGCTTTCTTT.

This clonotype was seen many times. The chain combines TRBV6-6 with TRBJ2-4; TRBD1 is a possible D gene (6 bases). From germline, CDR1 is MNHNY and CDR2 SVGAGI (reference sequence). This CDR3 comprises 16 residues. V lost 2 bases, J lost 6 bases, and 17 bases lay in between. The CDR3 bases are TGTGCCAGCAGTTACAATATCAGGGACACCCTAAACATTCAGTACTTC. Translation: CASSYNIRDTLNIQYF.

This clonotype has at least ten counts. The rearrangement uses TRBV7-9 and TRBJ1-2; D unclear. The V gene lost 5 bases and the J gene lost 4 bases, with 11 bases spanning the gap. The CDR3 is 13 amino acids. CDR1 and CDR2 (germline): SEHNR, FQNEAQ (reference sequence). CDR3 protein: CASSPDEGYGYTF. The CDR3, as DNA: TGTGCCAGCAGCCCGGACGAGGGCTATGGCTACACCTTC. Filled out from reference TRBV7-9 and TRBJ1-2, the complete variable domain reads DTGVSQNPRHKITKRGQNVTFRCDPISEHNRLYWYRQTLGQGPEFLTYFQNEAQLEKSRLLSDRFSAERPKGSFSTLEIQRTEQGDSAMYLCASSPDEGYGYTFGSGTRLTVV.

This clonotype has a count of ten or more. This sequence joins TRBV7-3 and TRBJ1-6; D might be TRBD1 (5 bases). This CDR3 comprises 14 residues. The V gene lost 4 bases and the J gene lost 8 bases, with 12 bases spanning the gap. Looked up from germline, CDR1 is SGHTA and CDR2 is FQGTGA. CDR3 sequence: CASSWGGRDSPLHF. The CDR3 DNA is TGTGCCAGCAGCTGGGGGGGTCGCGATTCACCCCTCCACTTT.

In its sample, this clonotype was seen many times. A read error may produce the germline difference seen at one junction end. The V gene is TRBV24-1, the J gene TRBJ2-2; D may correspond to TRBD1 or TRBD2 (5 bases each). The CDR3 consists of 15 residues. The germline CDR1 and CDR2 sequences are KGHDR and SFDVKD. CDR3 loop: CATSARVSIDGELFF. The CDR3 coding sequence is TGTGCCACCAGTGCCAGGGTATCAATCGACGGGGAACTGTTTTTT.

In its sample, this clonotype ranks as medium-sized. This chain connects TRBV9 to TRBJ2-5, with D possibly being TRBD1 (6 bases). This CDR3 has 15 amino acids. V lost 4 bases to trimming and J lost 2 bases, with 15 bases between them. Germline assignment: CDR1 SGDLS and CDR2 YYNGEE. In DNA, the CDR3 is TGTGCCAGCAGCCCAGGGGTAGTGGGGCAAGAGACCCAGTACTTC. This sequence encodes CASSPGVVGQETQYF.

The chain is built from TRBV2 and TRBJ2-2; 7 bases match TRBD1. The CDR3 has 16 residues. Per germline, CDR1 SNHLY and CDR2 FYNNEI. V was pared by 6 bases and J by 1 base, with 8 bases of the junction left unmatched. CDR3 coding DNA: TGTGCCAGCAGCGCCCTGGGACAGAGGAACACCGGGGAGCTGTTTTTT. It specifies CASSALGQRNTGELFF.

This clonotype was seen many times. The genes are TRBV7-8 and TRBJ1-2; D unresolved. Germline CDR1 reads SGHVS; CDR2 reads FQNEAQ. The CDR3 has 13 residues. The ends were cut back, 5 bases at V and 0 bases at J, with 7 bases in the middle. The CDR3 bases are TGTGCCAGCAGCCTCCAGACTAACTATGGCTACACCTTC. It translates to CASSLQTNYGYTF.

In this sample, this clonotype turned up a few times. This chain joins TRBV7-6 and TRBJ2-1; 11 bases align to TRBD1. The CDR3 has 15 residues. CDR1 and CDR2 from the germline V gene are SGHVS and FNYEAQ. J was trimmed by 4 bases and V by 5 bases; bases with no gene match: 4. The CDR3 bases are TGTGCCAGCAGCCAAGGACAGGGGGCTTACAATGAGCAGTTCTTC. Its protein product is CASSQGQGAYNEQFF.

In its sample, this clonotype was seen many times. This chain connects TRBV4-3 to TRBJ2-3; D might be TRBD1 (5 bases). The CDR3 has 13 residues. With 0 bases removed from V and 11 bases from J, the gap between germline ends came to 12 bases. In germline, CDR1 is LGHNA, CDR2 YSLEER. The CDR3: CASSQDTDSMQYF. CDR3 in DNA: TGCGCCAGCAGCCAAGACACAGACAGCATGCAGTATTTT.

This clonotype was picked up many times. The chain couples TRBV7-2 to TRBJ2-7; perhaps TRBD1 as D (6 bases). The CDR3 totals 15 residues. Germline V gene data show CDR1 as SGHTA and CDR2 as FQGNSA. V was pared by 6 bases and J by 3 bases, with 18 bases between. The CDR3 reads CASRYSTGSGYEQYF. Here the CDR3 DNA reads TGTGCCAGCAGGTATTCGACAGGTTCCGGCTACGAGCAGTACTTC.

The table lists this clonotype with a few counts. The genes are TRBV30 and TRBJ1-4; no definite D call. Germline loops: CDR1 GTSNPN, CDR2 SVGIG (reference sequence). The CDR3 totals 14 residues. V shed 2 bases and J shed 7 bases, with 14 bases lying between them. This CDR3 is CAWSTRQGFEKLFF. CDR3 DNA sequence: TGTGCCTGGAGTACCCGGCAAGGTTTTGAAAAACTGTTTTTT. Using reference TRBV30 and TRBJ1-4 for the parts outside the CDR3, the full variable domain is SQTIHQWPATLVQPVGSPLSLECTVEGTSNPNLYWYRQAAGRGLQLLFYSVGIGQISSEVPQNLSASRPQDRQFILSSKKLLLSDSGFYLCAWSTRQGFEKLFFGSGTQLSVL.

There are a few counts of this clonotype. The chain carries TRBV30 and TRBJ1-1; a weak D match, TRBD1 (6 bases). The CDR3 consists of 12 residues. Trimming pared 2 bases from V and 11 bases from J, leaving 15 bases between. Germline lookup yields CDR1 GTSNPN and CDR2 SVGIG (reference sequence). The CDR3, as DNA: TGTGCCTGGAGTAAAGGAGGGGGTGGTGCTTTCTTT. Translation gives CAWSKGGGGAFF.

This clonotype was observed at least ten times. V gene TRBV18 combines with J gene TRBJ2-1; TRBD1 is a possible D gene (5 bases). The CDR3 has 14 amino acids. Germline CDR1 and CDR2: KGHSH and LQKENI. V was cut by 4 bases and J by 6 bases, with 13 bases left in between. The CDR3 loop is CASSRLGVGNEQFF. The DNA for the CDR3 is TGTGCCAGCTCACGGCTAGGGGTAGGCAATGAGCAGTTCTTC.